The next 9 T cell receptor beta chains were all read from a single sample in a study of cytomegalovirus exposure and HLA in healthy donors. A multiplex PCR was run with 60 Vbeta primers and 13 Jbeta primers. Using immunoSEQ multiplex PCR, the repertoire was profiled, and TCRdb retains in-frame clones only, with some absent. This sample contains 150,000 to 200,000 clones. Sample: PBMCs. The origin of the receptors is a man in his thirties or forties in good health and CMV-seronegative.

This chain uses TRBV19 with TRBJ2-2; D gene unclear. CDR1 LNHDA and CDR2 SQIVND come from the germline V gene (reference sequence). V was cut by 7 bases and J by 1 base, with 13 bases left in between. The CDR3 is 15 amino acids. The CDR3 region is CASTLVAGNTGELFF. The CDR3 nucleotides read TGTGCCAGTACATTGGTGGCAGGGAACACCGGGGAGCTGTTTTTT.

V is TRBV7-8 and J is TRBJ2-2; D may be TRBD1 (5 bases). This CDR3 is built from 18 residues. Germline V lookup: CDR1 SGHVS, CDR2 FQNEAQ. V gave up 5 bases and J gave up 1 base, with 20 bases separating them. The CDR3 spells CASSPPRLVRGNTGELFF. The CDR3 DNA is TGTGCCAGCAGCCCCCCCAGACTGGTTAGGGGGAACACCGGGGAGCTGTTTTTT. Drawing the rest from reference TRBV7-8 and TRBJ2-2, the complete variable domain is GAGVSQSPRYKVAKRGQDVALRCDPISGHVSLFWYQQALGQGPEFLTYFQNEAQLDKSGLPSDRFFAERPEGSVSTLKIQRTQQEDSAVYLCASSPPRLVRGNTGELFFGEGSRLTVL.

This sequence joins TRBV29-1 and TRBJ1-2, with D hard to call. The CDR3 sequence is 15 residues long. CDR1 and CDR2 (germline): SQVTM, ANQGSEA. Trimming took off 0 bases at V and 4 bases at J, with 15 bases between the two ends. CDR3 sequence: CSVEDLEVRSYGYTF. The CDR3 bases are TGCAGCGTTGAAGATCTGGAGGTGAGAAGCTATGGCTACACCTTC. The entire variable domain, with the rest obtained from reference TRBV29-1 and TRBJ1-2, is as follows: SAVISQKPSRDICQRGTSLTIQCQVDSQVTMMFWYRQQPGQSLTLIATANQGSEATYESGFVIDKFPISRPNLTFSTLTVSNMSPEDSSIYLCSVEDLEVRSYGYTFGSGTRLTVV.

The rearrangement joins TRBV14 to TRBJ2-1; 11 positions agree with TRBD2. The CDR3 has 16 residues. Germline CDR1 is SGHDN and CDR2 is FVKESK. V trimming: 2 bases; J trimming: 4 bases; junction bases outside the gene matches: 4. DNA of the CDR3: TGTGCCAGCAGCCAATATAGCGGGAGGGCATACAATGAGCAGTTCTTC. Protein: CASSQYSGRAYNEQFF. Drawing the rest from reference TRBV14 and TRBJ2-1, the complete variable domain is EAGVTQFPSHSVIEKGQTVTLRCDPISGHDNLYWYRRVMGKEIKFLLHFVKESKQDESGMPNNRFLAERTGGTYSTLKVQPAELEDSGVYFCASSQYSGRAYNEQFFGPGTRLTVL.

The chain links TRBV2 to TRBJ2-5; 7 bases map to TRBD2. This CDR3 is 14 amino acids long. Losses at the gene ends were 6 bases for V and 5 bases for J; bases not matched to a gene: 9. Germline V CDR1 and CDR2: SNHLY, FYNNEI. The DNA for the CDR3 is TGTGCCAGCAGGGGGGGGGAGTTTACCGAGACCCAGTACTTC. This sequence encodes CASRGGEFTETQYF.

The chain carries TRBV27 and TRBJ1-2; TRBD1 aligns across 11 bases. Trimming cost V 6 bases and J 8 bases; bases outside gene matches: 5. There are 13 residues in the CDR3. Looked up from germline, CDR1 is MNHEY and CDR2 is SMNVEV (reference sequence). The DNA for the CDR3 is TGTGCCAGCAGACACAGGACAGGGGGCGGCTACACCTTC. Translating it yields CASRHRTGGGYTF.

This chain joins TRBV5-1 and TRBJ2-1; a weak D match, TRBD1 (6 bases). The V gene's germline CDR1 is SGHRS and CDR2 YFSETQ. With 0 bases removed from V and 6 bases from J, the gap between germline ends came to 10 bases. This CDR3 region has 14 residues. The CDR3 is CASSLGTAINEQFF. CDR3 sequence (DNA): TGCGCCAGCAGCTTGGGGACAGCAATCAATGAGCAGTTCTTC.

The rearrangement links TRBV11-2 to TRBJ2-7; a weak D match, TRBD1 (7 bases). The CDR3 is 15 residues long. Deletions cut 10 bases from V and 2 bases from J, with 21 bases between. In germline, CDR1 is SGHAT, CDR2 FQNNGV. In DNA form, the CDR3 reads TGTGCCACCACCCCGCGGGACAGCTCTACCTACGAGCAGTACTTC. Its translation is CATTPRDSSTYEQYF.

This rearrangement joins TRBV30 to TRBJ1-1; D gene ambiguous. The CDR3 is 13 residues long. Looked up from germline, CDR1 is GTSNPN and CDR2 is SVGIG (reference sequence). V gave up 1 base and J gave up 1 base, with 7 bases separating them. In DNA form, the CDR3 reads TGTGCCTGGAGTGAAGAGGGGAACACTGAAGCTTTCTTT. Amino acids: CAWSEEGNTEAFF.